The 9 T cell receptor beta chains below all came from one sample that was sequenced in a study of spatial heterogeneity in lung cancer (dated by TCRdb to 2018 to 2020). The time point label, as the study defines it: sample taken at primary tumor resection. Whole RNA extracted from tumor and nontumor lung tissue, or from cryopreserved PBMC samples, was used for TCR sequencing without cell sorting. Library creation used 5' RACE. Reads for this sample came from a NextSeq 500. The public reads were reanalyzed by TCRdb: fastp trimming at Q25, MiXCR alignment, in-frame beta chains only. All rows with the same CDR3 protein become a single entry with the most common DNA and genes. For this sample there are about 45,000 distinct CDR3 sequences; roughly an eighth appear just once. The ten biggest clones cover 55% to 60% of the sample. Here the sequenced sample was PBMCs, taken at surgery. These receptors were obtained from a male donor with early-stage non-small cell lung cancer.

This clonotype came up a few times. The rearrangement joins TRBV7-3 to TRBJ1-1; D not resolved. V gave up 5 bases and J gave up 8 bases, with 15 bases separating them. The CDR3 consists of 13 residues. The V gene's germline CDR1 is SGHTA and CDR2 FQGTGA. DNA of the CDR3: TGTGCCAGCAGCATAAAGATGGGTGGCGAAGCTTTCTTT. Translating it yields CASSIKMGGEAFF.

The V call is TRBV20-1, the J call TRBJ2-1, with TRBD2 matching 10 bases. The CDR3 totals 14 residues. With V trimmed by 3 bases and J by 6 bases, 5 bases remained unmatched. Germline lookup yields CDR1 DFQATT and CDR2 SNEGSKA (reference sequence). The CDR3 reads CSARVLAGANEQFF. CDR3 bases: TGCAGTGCTAGGGTGCTAGCGGGGGCCAATGAGCAGTTCTTC.

With regard to this clonotype: Since a much larger clone is just one base distant, this may be a read error. The chain has TRBV6-1 and TRBJ2-2; 9 positions match TRBD1. This CDR3 has 13 residues. Germline V gene sequence: CDR1 MNHNS, CDR2 SASEGT. Losses at the gene ends were 5 bases for V and 7 bases for J; bases not matched to a gene: 2. The CDR3 loop reads CASSRDRVGELFF. The CDR3 DNA follows: TGTGCCAGCAGTAGGGACAGGGTCGGGGAGCTGTTTTTT.

This sequence joins TRBV6-1 and TRBJ1-6; no definite D call. Per germline, CDR1 MNHNS and CDR2 SASEGT. CDR3 length equals 11 residues. V lost 1 base to trimming and J lost 9 bases, with 1 base between them. CDR3 sequence: CASSEVSPLHF. CDR3 coding DNA: TGTGCCAGCAGTGAAGTTTCACCCCTCCACTTT.

This clonotype turned up a few times. The V call is TRBV5-6, the J call TRBJ2-4; 7 nucleotides align to TRBD2. The CDR3 is made up of 15 amino acids. Germline trimming cut 0 bases from V and 9 bases from J; bases unmatched to any gene: 9. From germline, CDR1 is SGHDT and CDR2 YYEEEE. The CDR3 loop is CASSLANRERGIQYF. CDR3 DNA: TGTGCCAGCAGCTTGGCGAATCGGGAGCGGGGCATTCAGTACTTC.

The chain couples TRBV5-4 to TRBJ2-4; a weak D match, TRBD1 (6 bases). The ends were cut back, 0 bases at V and 8 bases at J, with 9 bases in the middle. Germline lookup yields CDR1 SGHNT and CDR2 YYREEE (reference sequence). The CDR3 runs to 13 residues. The chain's CDR3 is CASSLVGGDIQYF. The CDR3, as DNA: TGTGCCAGCAGCTTGGTAGGGGGAGACATTCAGTACTTC. Based on the CDR3 plus reference TRBV5-4 and TRBJ2-4, the full variable domain is ETGVTQSPTHLIKTRGQQVTLRCSSQSGHNTVSWYQQALGQGPQFIFQYYREEENGRGNFPPRFSGLQFPNYSSELNVNALELDDSALYLCASSLVGGDIQYFGAGTRLSVL.

This clonotype appeared once. The V and J genes are TRBV12-5 and TRBJ2-3, with D perhaps assigned TRBD1 or TRBD2 (5 bases each). The CDR3 is 14 residues long. V was trimmed by 10 bases and J by 1 base, leaving 15 bases between them. The germline V gene has CDR1 LGHNT and CDR2 FRNRAP. The CDR3 coding sequence is TGTGCTACGACCGGGACCGGGGGCACAGATACGCAGTATTTT. Protein: CATTGTGGTDTQYF.

The rearrangement uses TRBV7-9 and TRBJ1-1; D may be TRBD1 (6 bases). CDR3 length: 14 amino acids. The V gene lost 2 bases and the J gene lost 5 bases, with 12 bases spanning the gap. From germline, CDR1 is SEHNR and CDR2 FQNEAQ (reference sequence). CDR3 in DNA: TGTGCCAGCAGCTTACAGGGGTTAGGAACTGAAGCTTTCTTT. Amino acids: CASSLQGLGTEAFF.

This clonotype has at least ten counts. The chain employs TRBV28 and TRBJ2-2; D is unresolved. CDR3 length equals 15 residues. The V end lost 1 base, the J end lost 4 bases, and 10 bases lay between the germline ends. The V gene's germline CDR1 is MDHEN and CDR2 SYDVKM. CDR3 sequence (DNA): TGTGCCAGCAGTTTATACATCAGTGGCACCGGGGAGCTGTTTTTT. Its protein product is CASSLYISGTGELFF.